The clone carrying this T cell receptor (beta chain) was picked up a small number of times. Germline CDR1 and CDR2: SGHDN and FVKESK. The V and J ends lost 2 bases and 1 base respectively, with 12 bases between them. The CDR3 covers 15 residues. Sequencing was performed with immunoSEQ multiplex PCR; in TCRdb, only in-frame clones are kept and a portion is missing. This sample has about 140,000 clones, with roughly 76% found just once. This entry is derived from a study of blood T cell repertoires in COVID-19. The receptor was derived from a woman between 45 and 65 years old with active or convalescent COVID-19. The sequenced sample consisted of peripheral blood. The chain carries TRBV14 and TRBJ2-7, with D possibly TRBD1 on 6 matching bases. Written as DNA, the CDR3 is TGTGCCAGCAGCCAACTCGGGACACTTTCCTACGAGCAGTACTTC. Translation: CASSQLGTLSYEQYF.